This TCR beta chain was observed in a study of blood T cell repertoires in COVID-19. As for the study in general: There were acute and convalescent COVID-19 samples, and they came from the United States, Italy and Spain. T cells, B-cell-depleted T cells, or PBMCs supplied cDNA or gDNA.

The protocol was immunoSEQ multiplex PCR, while the TCRdb copy is restricted to in-frame clones and leaves out a portion. The sample contains about 200,000 clones, roughly 87% of which appear only once. Germline values: CDR1 SQVTM, CDR2 ANQGSEA. V trimming: 6 bases; J trimming: 8 bases; junction bases outside the gene matches: 5. The CDR3 sequence is 12 residues long. The chain carries TRBV29-1 and TRBJ2-1, with 9 bases matching TRBD2. The receptor was derived from a woman aged 35 to 49 with acute COVID-19. Sequenced: PBMCs or T cells enriched from blood (not recorded which). In DNA form, the CDR3 reads TGCAGCGTGGGACTAGCAATCCATGAGCAGTTCTTC. It yields the protein CSVGLAIHEQFF.